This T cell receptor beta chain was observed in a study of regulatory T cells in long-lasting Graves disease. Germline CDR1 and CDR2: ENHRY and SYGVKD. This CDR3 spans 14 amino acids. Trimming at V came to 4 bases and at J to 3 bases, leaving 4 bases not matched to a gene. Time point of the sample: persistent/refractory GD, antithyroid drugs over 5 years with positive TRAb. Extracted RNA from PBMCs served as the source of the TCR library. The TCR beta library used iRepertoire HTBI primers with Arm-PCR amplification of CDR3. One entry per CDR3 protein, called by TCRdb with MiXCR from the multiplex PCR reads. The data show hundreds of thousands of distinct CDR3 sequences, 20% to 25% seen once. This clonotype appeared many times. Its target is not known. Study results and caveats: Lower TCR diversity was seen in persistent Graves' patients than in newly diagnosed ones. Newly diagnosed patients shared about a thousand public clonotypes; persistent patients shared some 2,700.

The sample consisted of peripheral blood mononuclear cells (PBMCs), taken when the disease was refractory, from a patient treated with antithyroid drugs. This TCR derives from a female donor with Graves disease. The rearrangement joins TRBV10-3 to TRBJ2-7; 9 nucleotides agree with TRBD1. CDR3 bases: TGTGCCATCAGTGTCGGGACAGGGATCTACGAGCAGTACTTC. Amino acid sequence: CAISVGTGIYEQYF.